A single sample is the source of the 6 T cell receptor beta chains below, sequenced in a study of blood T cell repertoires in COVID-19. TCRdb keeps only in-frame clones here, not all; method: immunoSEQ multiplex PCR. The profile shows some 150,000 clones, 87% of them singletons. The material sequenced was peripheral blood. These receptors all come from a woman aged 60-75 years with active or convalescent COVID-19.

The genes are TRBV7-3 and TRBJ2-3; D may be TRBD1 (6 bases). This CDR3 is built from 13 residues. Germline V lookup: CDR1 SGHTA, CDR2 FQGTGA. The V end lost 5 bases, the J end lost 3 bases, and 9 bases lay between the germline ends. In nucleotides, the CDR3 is TGTGCCAGCAGCGCACAGGGTACAGATACGCAGTATTTT. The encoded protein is CASSAQGTDTQYF.

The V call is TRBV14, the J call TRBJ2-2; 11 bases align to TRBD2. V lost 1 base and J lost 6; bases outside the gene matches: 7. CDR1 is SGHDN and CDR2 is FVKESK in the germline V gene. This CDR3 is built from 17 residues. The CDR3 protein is CASSQVGSGGASGELFF. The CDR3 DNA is TGTGCCAGCAGCCAAGTGGGTAGCGGGGGGGCCTCCGGGGAGCTGTTTTTT.

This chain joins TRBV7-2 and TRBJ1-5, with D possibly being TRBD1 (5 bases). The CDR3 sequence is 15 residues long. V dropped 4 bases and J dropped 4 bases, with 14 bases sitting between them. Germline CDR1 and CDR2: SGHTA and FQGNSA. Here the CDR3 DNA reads TGTGCCAGCAGCTCCCTTATCGGGGGTAATCAGCCCCAGCATTTT. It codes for CASSSLIGGNQPQHF. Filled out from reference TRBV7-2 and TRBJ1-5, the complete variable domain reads GAGVSQSPSNKVTEKGKDVELRCDPISGHTALYWYRQSLGQGLEFLIYFQGNSAPDKSGLPSDRFSAERTGGSVSTLTIQRTQQEDSAVYLCASSSLIGGNQPQHFGDGTRLSIL.

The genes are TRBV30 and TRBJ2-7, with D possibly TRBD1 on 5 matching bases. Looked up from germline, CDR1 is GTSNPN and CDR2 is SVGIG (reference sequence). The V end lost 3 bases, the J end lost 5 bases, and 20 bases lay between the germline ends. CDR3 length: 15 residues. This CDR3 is CAWSSWGSSDDEQYF. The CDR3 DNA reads TGTGCCTGGAGCTCCTGGGGCAGCTCTGACGACGAGCAGTACTTC.

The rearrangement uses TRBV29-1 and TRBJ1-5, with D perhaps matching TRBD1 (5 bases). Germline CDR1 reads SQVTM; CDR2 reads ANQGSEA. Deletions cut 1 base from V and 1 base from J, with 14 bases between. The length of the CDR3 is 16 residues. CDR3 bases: TGCAGCGTTGAAGTTGGGGTCGGGGGGAGCAATCAGCCCCAGCATTTT. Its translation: CSVEVGVGGSNQPQHF.

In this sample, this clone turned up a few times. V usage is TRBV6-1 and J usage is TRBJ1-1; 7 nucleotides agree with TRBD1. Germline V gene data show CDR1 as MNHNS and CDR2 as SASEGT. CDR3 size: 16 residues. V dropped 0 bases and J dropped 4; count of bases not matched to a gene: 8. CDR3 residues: CASSEALGQSVTEAFF. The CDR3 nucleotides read TGTGCCAGCAGTGAAGCCTTGGGACAGTCCGTCACTGAAGCTTTCTTT.